This is a list of T cell receptor beta chains from one sample in a study of T-cell memory formation after mild COVID-19. TCRdb reanalysed the 5' RACE reads using MiXCR and keeps one entry per CDR3 protein. The table shows under 250,000 distinct CDR3 sequences, with more than 9% occurring only once. What was sequenced was PBMCs or a T cell subset sorted from them (not recorded which). Receptors originate from a man aged 18-30 years who had mild COVID-19 (a few samples of this study predate the infection). Cell type and time point are not known. Each CDR3 is given with its conserved first and last residue. D genes are given only for firm matches. Expanded clones get a size class; other rows say once, few or many, or leave the size out.

>NA|TRBJ1-4|TRBV7-2|few
TGTGCCAGCAGCCTAATACAGGAGACTAATGAAAAACTGTTTTTT
CASSLIQETNEKLFF
>NA|TRBJ1-6|TRBV7-2|many
TGTGCCAGCACCGACGGTAGTTATAATTCACCCCTCCACTTT
CASTDGSYNSPLHF
>NA|TRBJ1-6|TRBV7-2|few
TGTGCCAGCAGCTTAAGGGTGGGATCACCCCTCCACTTT
CASSLRVGSPLHF
>NA|TRBJ2-7|TRBV11-2|NA
TGTGCCAGCAGCCCCCGGCCCGCCGCGGACGGGCAGTACTTC
CASSPRPAADGQYF
>TRBD1|TRBJ1-1|TRBV7-9|few
TGTGCCAGCAGCCAGCGTCCAGGGGGCGGTACTGAAGCTTTCTTT
CASSQRPGGGTEAFF
>NA|TRBJ2-1|TRBV7-2|NA
TGTGCCAGCAGCTTACCGACCCACATACGGCAGTTCTTC
CASSLPTHIRQFF
>TRBD2|TRBJ2-7|TRBV6-2/TRBV6-3|NA
TGTGCCAGCAGTCCGAGCGGGGGGGCCGACGAGCAGTACTTC
CASSPSGGADEQYF
>NA|TRBJ1-4|TRBV6-6|NA
TGTGCCAGCAGTTTCGGGATACGAGGGGAAAAACTGTTTTTT
CASSFGIRGEKLFF
>NA|TRBJ1-2|TRBV20-1|NA
TGCAGTGCTCGGACCCAAGTGGGGAACTATGGCTACACCTTC
CSARTQVGNYGYTF
>NA|TRBJ2-1|TRBV7-2|many
TGTGCCAGCACGTTAGTAGGGGCCATATACAATGAGCAGTTCTTC
CASTLVGAIYNEQFF
>NA|TRBJ2-3|TRBV20-1|few
TGCAGTGCTAGAGATCTCCAGCGCACAGATACGCAGTATTTT
CSARDLQRTDTQYF
>NA|TRBJ2-2|TRBV7-2|NA
TGTGCCAGCAGCTTAGATGGGGCGGCCGGGGAGCTGTTTTTT
CASSLDGAAGELFF
>NA|TRBJ2-3|TRBV5-1|few
TGCGCCAGCCGGAAGCAGGCAGGGGGCACAGATACGCAGTATTTT
CASRKQAGGTDTQYF
>NA|TRBJ1-1|TRBV6-2/TRBV6-3|NA
TGTGCCAGCAGGCCTTACAGGGATTCGAGCACTGAAGCTTTCTTT
CASRPYRDSSTEAFF
>NA|TRBJ2-5|TRBV19|few
TGTGCCAGTAGTATAACGGTACAAGAGACCCAGTACTTC
CASSITVQETQYF
>NA|TRBJ1-1|TRBV19|NA
TGTGCCAGTAGGGACTCAACTGAAGCTTTCTTT
CASRDSTEAFF
>NA|TRBJ1-2|TRBV3-1|NA
TGTGCCAGCAGCCAAGCTCCCCCGGTATCTAACTATGGCTACACCTTC
CASSQAPPVSNYGYTF
>NA|TRBJ2-3|TRBV4-1|NA
TGCGCCAGCAGCCAACCTCTGTCTAGGGGGGGCACCCATACGCAGTATTTT
CASSQPLSRGGTHTQYF
>TRBD1|TRBJ2-7|TRBV6-2/TRBV6-3|few
TGTGCCAGCACCTCCGAGGACAGGATGGCGTTGTACTTC
CASTSEDRMALYF
>TRBD2|TRBJ2-1|TRBV11-2|few
TGTGCCAGCAGCTTAAGACGGCGGGGGGGATACAATGAGCAGTTCTTC
CASSLRRRGGYNEQFF
>NA|TRBJ2-2|TRBV5-1|NA
TGCGCCAGCAGCTTGGACCCGGACACCGGGGAGCTGTTTTTT
CASSLDPDTGELFF
>NA|TRBJ2-1|TRBV7-8|many
TGTGCCAGCAGCGCGGGACTTTACAATGAGCAGTTCTTC
CASSAGLYNEQFF
>NA|TRBJ2-3|TRBV18|few
TGTGCCAGCTCACCTCGGACCACAGATACGCAGTATTTT
CASSPRTTDTQYF
>NA|TRBJ2-1|TRBV6-5|few
TGTGCCAGCAGTACGGCGTCAGGGTTCCGGGCGTTCTTC
CASSTASGFRAFF
>TRBD2|TRBJ2-7|TRBV6-2/TRBV6-3|NA
TGTGCCAGCAGGGTAGCGGGCCCCCACGAGCAGTACTTC
CASRVAGPHEQYF
>NA|TRBJ2-3|TRBV9|NA
TGTGCCAGCAGCGTAAAAGTGGGGCAGAGTAGCACAGATACGCAGTATTTT
CASSVKVGQSSTDTQYF